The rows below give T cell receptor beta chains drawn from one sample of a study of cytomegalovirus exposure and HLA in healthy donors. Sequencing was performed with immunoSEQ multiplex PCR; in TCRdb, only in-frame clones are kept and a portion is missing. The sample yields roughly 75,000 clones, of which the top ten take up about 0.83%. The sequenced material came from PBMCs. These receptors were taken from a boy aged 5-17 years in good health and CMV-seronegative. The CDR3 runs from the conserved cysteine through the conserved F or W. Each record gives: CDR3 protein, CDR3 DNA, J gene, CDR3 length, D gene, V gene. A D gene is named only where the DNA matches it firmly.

CDR3: CASSQPGTGRGDTEAFF
DNA: TGCGCCAGCAGTCAGCCAGGGACAGGGAGGGGGGACACTGAAGCTTTCTTT
J: TRBJ1-1
length: 17
D: TRBD1
V: TRBV23-1

CDR3: CASSQDKGQPYSPLHF
DNA: TGTGCCAGCAGCCAAGATAAGGGACAGCCTTATTCACCCCTCCACTTT
J: TRBJ1-6
length: 16
D: TRBD1
V: TRBV14

CDR3: CASSLLGGAGETQYF
DNA: TGTGCCAGCAGCTTGCTGGGGGGAGCAGGGGAGACCCAGTACTTC
J: TRBJ2-5
length: 15
D: .
V: TRBV5-4

CDR3: CASSSSGLTDTQYF
DNA: TGTGCCAGCAGCTCCTCCGGACTCACAGATACGCAGTATTTT
J: TRBJ2-3
length: 14
D: .
V: TRBV7-2

CDR3: CASSDRLGNTIYF
DNA: TGTGCCAGCAGTGACAGGCTCGGAAACACCATATATTTT
J: TRBJ1-3
length: 13
D: .
V: TRBV7-3

CDR3: CASRSTGRFANTEAFF
DNA: TGTGCCAGCAGGTCGACAGGGAGGTTTGCGAACACTGAAGCTTTCTTT
J: TRBJ1-1
length: 16
D: TRBD1
V: TRBV2

CDR3: CASSKVGQGNTEAFF
DNA: TGTGCCAGTAGTAAGGTTGGACAGGGGAACACTGAAGCTTTCTTT
J: TRBJ1-1
length: 15
D: TRBD1
V: TRBV19

CDR3: CASSSEGGGNTIYF
DNA: TGTGCCAGCAGCTCGGAAGGGGGCGGAAACACCATATATTTT
J: TRBJ1-3
length: 14
D: TRBD1
V: TRBV13

CDR3: CASSLARGAWPQHF
DNA: TGTGCCAGCAGCTTAGCGCGGGGGGCCTGGCCCCAGCATTTT
J: TRBJ1-5
length: 14
D: .
V: TRBV7-6

CDR3: CAISESPNTEAFF
DNA: TGTGCCATCAGTGAATCTCCGAACACTGAAGCTTTCTTT
J: TRBJ1-1
length: 13
D: .
V: TRBV10-3

CDR3: CASSLIVANVLTF
DNA: TGTGCCAGCAGCTTGATAGTGGCCAACGTCCTGACTTTC
J: TRBJ2-6
length: 13
D: .
V: TRBV5-6

CDR3: CASGGGLSYEQYF
DNA: TGTGCCAGCGGGGGAGGCCTCTCCTACGAGCAGTACTTC
J: TRBJ2-7
length: 13
D: .
V: TRBV7-6

CDR3: CASSRRQGNEQYF
DNA: TGTGCCAGCAGCCGGCGACAGGGCAACGAGCAGTACTTC
J: TRBJ2-7
length: 13
D: TRBD1
V: TRBV5-4

CDR3: CASSYSLRTGQETQYF
DNA: TGTGCCAGCAGTTACTCCCTACGGACTGGCCAAGAGACCCAGTACTTC
J: TRBJ2-5
length: 16
D: .
V: TRBV6-5

CDR3: CAWNRGSNQPQHF
DNA: TGTGCCTGGAACAGGGGCAGCAATCAGCCCCAGCATTTT
J: TRBJ1-5
length: 13
D: TRBD1
V: TRBV30

CDR3: CASSISSRPNTEAFF
DNA: TGTGCCAGTAGTATTTCTTCCAGGCCGAACACTGAAGCTTTCTTT
J: TRBJ1-1
length: 15
D: .
V: TRBV19

CDR3: CASSTLRQGFPYNQPQHF
DNA: TGTGCCAGTAGTACCCTCAGACAGGGCTTTCCCTACAATCAGCCCCAGCATTTT
J: TRBJ1-5
length: 18
D: TRBD1
V: TRBV19

CDR3: CASSLTGENTEAFF
DNA: TGTGCCAGCAGCCTAACAGGGGAGAACACTGAAGCTTTCTTT
J: TRBJ1-1
length: 14
D: TRBD1
V: TRBV7-3

CDR3: CASKWGDRENTEAFF
DNA: TGTGCCAGTAAGTGGGGGGACAGGGAGAACACTGAAGCTTTCTTT
J: TRBJ1-1
length: 15
D: TRBD1
V: TRBV19

CDR3: CASSQYLSGEQYF
DNA: TGCGCCAGCAGCCAGTATCTTTCCGGGGAGCAGTACTTC
J: TRBJ2-7
length: 13
D: .
V: TRBV4-1

CDR3: CASSLRLDTGGYGYTF
DNA: TGCGCCAGCAGCCTGCGACTTGATACAGGGGGCTATGGCTACACCTTC
J: TRBJ1-2
length: 16
D: TRBD1
V: TRBV4-1

CDR3: CASSLVPGSANGYTF
DNA: TGCGCCAGCAGCTTGGTTCCGGGATCGGCAAACGGCTACACCTTC
J: TRBJ1-2
length: 15
D: .
V: TRBV5-1

CDR3: CASSGQGHEQFF
DNA: TGTGCCAGCAGCGGACAGGGCCATGAGCAGTTCTTC
J: TRBJ2-1
length: 12
D: TRBD1
V: TRBV9

CDR3: CAWNPSTDYGYTF
DNA: TGTGCCTGGAACCCGTCGACAGACTATGGCTACACCTTC
J: TRBJ1-2
length: 13
D: .
V: TRBV30

CDR3: CASSQDRGDNEQFF
DNA: TGCGCCAGCAGCCAAGATCGGGGTGATAATGAGCAGTTCTTC
J: TRBJ2-1
length: 14
D: .
V: TRBV4-1

CDR3: CASRDEGEGGEQYF
DNA: TGTGCCAGCAGAGACGAAGGGGAGGGTGGTGAGCAGTACTTC
J: TRBJ2-7
length: 14
D: TRBD2
V: TRBV7-9

CDR3: CATSRGGGWANVLTF
DNA: TGTGCCACCAGCAGAGGAGGAGGCTGGGCCAACGTCCTGACTTTC
J: TRBJ2-6
length: 15
D: .
V: TRBV15

CDR3: CASSQDWTGDGTEAFF
DNA: TGCGCCAGCAGCCAAGATTGGACAGGGGACGGCACTGAAGCTTTCTTT
J: TRBJ1-1
length: 16
D: TRBD1
V: TRBV4-3